This T cell receptor beta chain was captured by sequencing in a study of post-analysis software for immune sequencing data. The overall study: Courses of disease covered relapsing-remitting, secondary progressive and progressive-relapsing multiple sclerosis.

With respect to this clonotype: Its antigen remains unknown.

Regarding the study as a whole: The study found significantly lower normalized Chao1 diversity in multiple sclerosis patients than in controls.

Researchers reported that TCR beta cDNA libraries carried unique molecular identifiers. TCRdb called the PCR reads again in MiXCR, with one record for every CDR3 protein. The sample holds some 450,000 distinct CDR3 sequences, less than 45% seen once. The TCR originated in a girl aged 10 to 17 with multiple sclerosis. Sequencing used blood.

The DNA of the CDR3 is TGTGCCAGCAGCCAAGTTCTCGGGGCCGGGGGTGACGAGCAGTACTTC. It specifies CASSQVLGAGGDEQYF. V and J are TRBV3-1 and TRBJ2-7, with D possibly being TRBD2 (6 bases). Trimming left V 1 base short and J 5 bases short, with 18 bases between. The CDR3 sequence is 16 residues long. Germline assignment: CDR1 LGHDT and CDR2 YNNKEL (reference sequence).